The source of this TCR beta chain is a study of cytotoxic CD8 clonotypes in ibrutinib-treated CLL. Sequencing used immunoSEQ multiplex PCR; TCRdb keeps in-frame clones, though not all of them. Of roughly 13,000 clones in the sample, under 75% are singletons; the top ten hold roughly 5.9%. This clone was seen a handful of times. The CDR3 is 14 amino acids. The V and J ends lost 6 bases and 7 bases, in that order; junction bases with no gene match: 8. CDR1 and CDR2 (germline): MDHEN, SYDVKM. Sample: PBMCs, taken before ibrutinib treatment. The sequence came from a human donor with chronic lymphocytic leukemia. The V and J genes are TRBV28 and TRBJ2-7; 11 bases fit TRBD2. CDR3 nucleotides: TGTGCCAGCAGCACTAGCGGGGGCGCAGGGGAGCAGTACTTC. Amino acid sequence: CASSTSGGAGEQYF.